This TCR beta chain is from a study of blood T cell repertoires in COVID-19. About the research overall: Both acute and convalescent COVID-19 samples were obtained from the United States, Italy and Spain. Sources were T cells, B-cell-depleted T cells, or PBMCs; the material itself was cDNA or gDNA.

Per the original methods: Reference gene primer amplification gave estimated nucleated cell counts. Sequencing used immunoSEQ multiplex PCR; TCRdb keeps in-frame clones, though not all of them. V and J calls and clone size are copied from that table; D and trimming were computed from the DNA. There are around 25,000 clones in the sample; 88% occur only once, and about 7.7% lies in the top ten. The CDR3 covers 15 residues. V was pared by 0 bases and J by 4 bases, with 11 bases between. Germline V gene sequence: CDR1 SGDLS, CDR2 YYNGEE. What was sequenced was peripheral blood. The TCR was taken from a woman aged 45-65 years with active COVID-19. The chain recombines TRBV9 with TRBJ1-5, with no clear D. The CDR3: CASSVDWAGNQPQHF. CDR3 in DNA: TGTGCCAGCAGCGTAGATTGGGCCGGTAATCAGCCCCAGCATTTT.